What follows is one T cell receptor (beta chain) and its context. The target antigen is unknown. Germline V gene lookup returns CDR1 MNHNY and CDR2 SVGAGI (reference sequence). V lost 1 base to trimming and J lost 8 bases, with 15 bases between them. CDR3 length equals 15 residues. The data are from a study of cytomegalovirus exposure and HLA in healthy donors. Study-wide points: Reports showed the classifier diagnosing cytomegalovirus status with high specificity and sensitivity. Relative to the approximately 680-donor mean, N-insertions were reportedly fewer in an Asian-associated ancestry cluster in a later analysis.

Unrecorded immune exposure was likely among donors, who were nominally healthy when sampled. Vbeta (60) and Jbeta (13) primers were used in the PCR. Clones were read by immunoSEQ multiplex PCR, and TCRdb kept only the in-frame ones, dropping some. The sample includes over 150,000 clones, 55% to 80% seen only once; the top ten take 3.5% to 5%. The gene calls are TRBV6-6 and TRBJ1-3, with a possible D match to TRBD1 (5 bases). The source of this sequence is a woman between 18 and 30 years old in good health and CMV-seropositive. The sample comprised PBMCs. The CDR3 coding sequence is TGTGCCAGCAGTTACTTGGGTCTCAGGGCTGACACCATATATTTT. Protein sequence: CASSYLGLRADTIYF.